This is a list of T cell receptor beta chains from one sample in a study of early T cells in non-severe SARS-CoV-2 infection. Each CDR3 protein gets one entry after TCRdb re-called the 5' RACE reads with MiXCR. The sample shows over 75,000 distinct CDR3 sequences, just under 15% of them seen only once. Sequences were obtained from whole blood. These receptors originate from an adult who was a healthcare worker with PCR-confirmed SARS-CoV-2 infection or an uninfected control (not recorded which). CDR3s include the opening cysteine and the closing phenylalanine or tryptophan. Fields, in order: CDR3 length, clone size, J gene, D gene, V gene, CDR3 protein, CDR3 DNA. D genes are given only for firm matches. Clone size is shown for a subset of rows, as once, few, many or a class of expanded clone.

15 many TRBJ1-1 NA TRBV4-1 CASSQESAGLTEAFF TGCGCCAGCAGCCAAGAGTCTGCAGGTCTGACTGAAGCTTTCTTT
12 few TRBJ2-2 NA TRBV7-3 CASSLIWGELFF TGTGCCAGCAGCTTAATTTGGGGGGAGCTGTTTTTT
17 few TRBJ2-3 NA TRBV5-4 CASSLVLGGIGPDTQYF TGTGCCAGCAGCCTGGTGCTAGGCGGGATTGGCCCAGATACGCAGTATTTT
12 many TRBJ2-7 NA TRBV28 CASSLSGYEQYF TGTGCCAGCAGCTTAAGCGGCTACGAGCAGTACTTC
14 NA TRBJ1-3 NA TRBV7-9 CASSLAGAGNTIYF TGTGCCAGCAGCCTTGCAGGGGCTGGAAACACCATATATTTT
18 NA TRBJ2-7 TRBD2 TRBV7-9 CASSLEWDSGSTAYEQYF TGTGCCAGCAGCTTAGAATGGGATAGCGGGAGTACCGCCTACGAGCAGTACTTC
12 NA TRBJ2-1 NA TRBV20-1 CSAREGEREQFF TGCAGTGCTAGAGAAGGGGAGCGTGAGCAGTTCTTC
15 few TRBJ2-1 NA TRBV7-6 CASSTDPKLVNEQFF TGTGCCAGCAGCACCGATCCCAAACTAGTCAATGAGCAGTTCTTC
14 few TRBJ2-7 TRBD1 TRBV10-3 CAISGQGNSYEQYF TGTGCCATCAGTGGACAGGGGAACTCCTACGAGCAGTACTTC
13 many TRBJ2-2 NA TRBV11-1 CASSLTNTGELFF TGTGCCAGCAGCTTGACGAACACCGGGGAGCTGTTTTTT
13 NA TRBJ2-7 TRBD2 TRBV20-1 CSARLAGGREQYF TGCAGTGCCCGACTAGCGGGGGGACGGGAGCAGTACTTC
13 few TRBJ1-1 NA TRBV5-5 CASSLQYSAEAFF TGTGCCAGCAGCTTGCAGTACAGCGCTGAAGCTTTCTTT
13 few TRBJ2-5 NA TRBV3-1 CASSQLTRVTQYF TGTGCCAGCAGCCAACTTACGCGGGTGACCCAGTACTTC
13 NA TRBJ1-5 NA TRBV27 CASSFSPNQPQHF TGTGCCAGCAGTTTTAGCCCCAATCAGCCCCAGCATTTT
17 few TRBJ2-1 TRBD2 TRBV4-1 CASSQGLAGYPYNEQFF TGCGCCAGCAGCCAAGGCCTAGCGGGCTACCCCTACAATGAGCAGTTCTTC
15 many TRBJ2-2 TRBD2 TRBV7-6 CASSLAVRESGELFF TGTGCCAGCAGCCTAGCGGTTAGGGAGTCCGGGGAGCTGTTTTTT
13 NA TRBJ2-2 NA TRBV3-1 CASSQRGTDELFF TGTGCCAGCAGCCAACGCGGGACGGACGAGCTGTTTTTT
12 large TRBJ1-2 NA TRBV10-2 CASSPGNYGYTF TGCGCCAGCAGTCCCGGGAACTATGGCTACACCTTC
15 few TRBJ2-2 NA TRBV6-2/TRBV6-3 CASSTQPSNTGELFF TGTGCCAGCAGCACTCAGCCGTCGAACACCGGGGAGCTGTTTTTT
16 few TRBJ2-1 NA TRBV5-4 CASSLMTGLYYNEQFF TGTGCCAGCAGCTTAATGACGGGACTCTACTACAATGAGCAGTTCTTC
16 once TRBJ2-1 TRBD2 TRBV27 CASSLWRGGSYNEQFF TGTGCCAGCAGTTTGTGGCGGGGGGGCTCCTACAATGAGCAGTTCTTC
13 many TRBJ1-2 NA TRBV28 CASSFSTLGVYTF TGTGCCAGCAGTTTTTCCACCTTAGGTGTCTACACCTTC
14 NA TRBJ2-1 NA TRBV5-4 CASSLGPRLNEQFF TGTGCCAGCAGCTTGGGACCGCGACTCAATGAGCAGTTCTTC
15 once TRBJ2-3 NA TRBV6-5 CASSPRRASTDTQYF TGTGCCAGCAGCCCCAGGAGAGCTAGCACAGATACGCAGTATTTT
16 many TRBJ2-1 NA TRBV7-3 CASSLLGGSSYNEQFF TGTGCCAGCAGCTTATTGGGGGGCAGCTCCTACAATGAGCAGTTCTTC
14 many TRBJ2-7 NA TRBV20-1 CSARAQRSSYEQYF TGCAGTGCTAGAGCCCAGAGGAGCTCCTACGAGCAGTACTTC
14 few TRBJ2-1 NA TRBV28 CASRRGRGIGEQFF TGTGCCAGCAGGCGGGGCAGGGGAATAGGGGAGCAGTTCTTC
14 few TRBJ1-2 NA TRBV24-1 CATSDHTLDYGYTF TGTGCCACCAGTGACCACACTCTCGACTATGGCTACACCTTC
13 NA TRBJ2-1 NA TRBV12-3/TRBV12-4 CASSSPRGDEQFF TGTGCCAGCAGTTCGCCGCGTGGTGATGAGCAGTTCTTC
14 NA TRBJ1-2 NA TRBV28 CASSRADSNYGYTF TGTGCCAGCAGTCGAGCAGACTCTAACTATGGCTACACCTTC
13 few TRBJ2-7 NA TRBV25-1 CASASAGSYEQYF TGTGCCAGCGCTTCTGCGGGCTCCTACGAGCAGTACTTC
12 few TRBJ2-1 NA TRBV27 CASSLSAREQFF TGTGCCAGCAGTTTATCCGCCCGCGAGCAGTTCTTC
14 NA TRBJ1-5 NA TRBV20-1 CSAMISLSKQPQHF TGCAGTGCTATGATCAGTCTTAGCAAACAGCCCCAGCATTTT
13 few TRBJ2-2 NA TRBV12-3/TRBV12-4 CASSFRDHGELFF TGTGCCAGCAGTTTCAGAGACCACGGGGAGCTGTTTTTT
13 NA TRBJ1-6 NA TRBV4-1 CASSQDGRTPLHF TGCGCCAGCAGCCAAGATGGGAGGACACCCCTCCACTTT
14 NA TRBJ2-3 NA TRBV7-9 CASSLATRTDTQYF TGTGCCAGCAGCTTAGCTACTAGAACTGATACGCAGTATTTT
15 NA TRBJ2-3 NA TRBV7-9 CASSLAGRSTDTQYF TGTGCCAGCAGCTTAGCGGGACGATCCACAGATACGCAGTATTTT
13 NA TRBJ2-7 NA TRBV7-2 CASSLLAYSQQYF TGTGCCAGCAGCTTGCTCGCCTATTCCCAGCAGTACTTC
15 NA TRBJ1-4 NA TRBV28 CASSRTSLEGEKLFF TGTGCCAGCAGTCGTACCTCCCTAGAGGGTGAAAAACTGTTTTTT
12 NA TRBJ2-7 NA TRBV28 CASGESSYEQYF TGTGCCAGCGGAGAAAGTTCCTACGAGCAGTACTTC
14 NA TRBJ2-2 NA TRBV20-1 CSARLWGGTGELFF TGCAGTGCTCGGCTGTGGGGTGGCACCGGGGAGCTGTTTTTT
14 many TRBJ1-2 NA TRBV20-1 CSARDRTSYYGYTF TGCAGTGCTAGAGATCGTACCTCGTACTATGGCTACACCTTC
14 NA TRBJ1-5 NA TRBV5-8 CASSQGPNSQPQHF TGTGCCAGCAGCCAAGGGCCTAACAGCCAGCCCCAGCATTTT
15 few TRBJ2-7 TRBD1 TRBV9 CASSPGTGSSYEQYF TGTGCCAGCAGCCCAGGGACAGGGAGCTCCTACGAGCAGTACTTC
15 few TRBJ2-7 TRBD2 TRBV20-1 CSARRLAGGGDEQYF TGCAGCGCCCGGCGGCTAGCGGGAGGGGGCGACGAGCAGTACTTC
14 NA TRBJ2-7 NA TRBV3-1 CASSQYLGSYEQYF TGTGCCAGCAGCCAATACCTAGGCTCCTACGAGCAGTACTTC
13 NA TRBJ1-2 NA TRBV2 CASRSTVRWGYTF TGTGCCAGCAGGAGCACAGTACGCTGGGGCTACACCTTC
13 NA TRBJ2-7 NA TRBV28 CAAGQGSPNEQYF TGTGCAGCAGGGCAGGGGAGTCCCAACGAGCAGTACTTC
16 few TRBJ2-3 NA TRBV4-1 CASSLAPVPSGMAQYF TGCGCCAGCAGCCTCGCCCCAGTCCCATCAGGGATGGCGCAGTATTTT
15 NA TRBJ1-2 TRBD1 TRBV2 CASMGFKTGSYGYTF TGTGCCAGCATGGGATTTAAGACAGGGTCTTACGGCTACACCTTC
15 NA TRBJ2-6 NA TRBV7-9 CASSSDSSGANVLTF TGTGCCAGCAGCTCCGACAGCTCTGGGGCCAACGTCCTGACTTTC
12 NA TRBJ1-2 NA TRBV5-4 CASSNGGDGYTF TGTGCCAGCAGCAACGGGGGGGACGGCTACACCTTC
12 NA TRBJ1-1 NA TRBV2 CAISRGGAEAFF TGTGCCATCAGCCGCGGTGGTGCTGAAGCTTTCTTT
15 few TRBJ1-2 NA TRBV18 CASSPPDPRRYGYTF TGTGCCAGCTCACCCCCAGACCCTCGTAGGTATGGCTACACCTTC
16 NA TRBJ2-3 NA TRBV11-3 CASSLEGKMGPDTQYF TGTGCCAGCAGCTTAGAAGGCAAAATGGGTCCAGATACGCAGTATTTT
11 few TRBJ1-1 NA TRBV11-2 CASRFIAEAFF TGTGCCAGCAGGTTCATCGCTGAAGCTTTCTTT
11 many TRBJ2-3 NA TRBV20-1 CSATLSDTQYF TGCAGTGCAACACTAAGTGATACGCAGTATTTT
17 NA TRBJ2-1 TRBD1 TRBV4-1 CASSQEVSATGLREQFF TGCGCCAGCAGCCAAGAGGTTAGCGCGACAGGGCTTCGCGAGCAGTTCTTC
16 few TRBJ2-1 TRBD2 TRBV4-1 CASSQEAFGGGNEQFF TGCGCCAGCAGCCAAGAAGCATTCGGCGGGGGCAATGAGCAGTTCTTC
17 NA TRBJ2-1 TRBD2 TRBV12-3/TRBV12-4 CASSPKTSGVAYNEQFF TGTGCCAGCAGTCCGAAGACTAGCGGGGTGGCCTACAATGAGCAGTTCTTC